Listed below are T cell receptor beta chains from one sample, sequenced in a study of shared clonotypes between healthy human individuals. Method: immunoSEQ multiplex PCR; TCRdb's copy keeps in-frame clones and lacks some. The sample contains around 650,000 clones, about 96% of which appear only once. The specimen sequenced was naive CD8+ T cells sorted from blood. These receptors were obtained from a woman between 25 and 40 years old in good health. Both conserved end residues are trimmed from each CDR3.

TRBV5-1	TRBJ2-5	15	ASSLIGVGVSQETQY
TRBV27	TRBJ2-7	12	ASSFTGSTYEQY
TRBV5-1	TRBJ2-5	14	ASSSGLAGDQETQY
TRBV7-9	TRBJ2-7	10	ASSSVSYEQY
TRBV28	TRBJ2-7	12	ASSLEQGSIMEY
TRBV27	TRBJ2-1	14	ASSLTSGFLYNEQF
TRBV27	TRBJ1-2	15	ASSFRDRRTQFYGYT
TRBV9	TRBJ1-2	13	ASSGLLGADYGYT
TRBV2	TRBJ2-7	9	ASRVGYEQY
TRBV6-4	TRBJ2-2	18	AEGAKVASGIKNHTGELF
TRBV15	TRBJ2-2	12	ATSRDSATGELF
TRBV6-1	TRBJ1-2	12	ATPVPKGAIGYT
TRBV11-2	TRBJ2-7	14	ASSLATGSWPYEQY
TRBV27	TRBJ2-1	10	ASRLAYNEQF
TRBV4-1	TRBJ1-1	12	ASSSRDLNTEAF
TRBV15	TRBJ2-2	12	ATSIGPGAGELF
TRBV19	TRBJ2-1	13	ASSIMTSSYNEQF
TRBV28	TRBJ2-7	11	ASSFSQFYEQY
TRBV27	TRBJ1-4	12	ASSSRTGREKLF
TRBV5-8	TRBJ1-5	12	ASSLDRVGQPQH
TRBV7-9	TRBJ2-6	13	ASSFQLAGANVLT